This T cell receptor (beta chain) was identified in a study of T cells in Graves' hyperthyroidism and ophthalmopathy. General study points: Clonotypes that were expanded in thyroid above 0.001 mostly appeared in blood too. Ophthalmopathy was separated from stable hyperthyroidism by a 13 V-J model.

About this clonotype: Its antigen is unknown.

The study based diagnoses on clinical symptoms, serum thyroxine and TRAb, thyroid ultrasound and orbital computed tomography. The authors took PBMCs from 10 ml fresh peripheral blood. This CDR3 contains 16 residues. Germline loops: CDR1 MNHNS, CDR2 SASEGT. With V trimmed by 5 bases and J by 5 bases, 14 bases remained unmatched. There were TCR beta CDR3 regions amplified from RNA transcripts. Researchers ran a first-round RT-PCR on the TCR CDR3 using the HTBI primer set. TCRdb ran MiXCR on the multiplex PCR reads and lists one entry per CDR3 protein. The table shows roughly 700,000 distinct CDR3 sequences, with about a third occurring only once.

Sequencing was done on a sample of blood. The sequence derives from a woman between 40 and 55 years old with Graves' hyperthyroidism. The V gene is TRBV6-1, the J gene TRBJ2-5; 7 bases align to TRBD1. The CDR3 region is CASSTRQGWETETQYF. The CDR3 DNA sequence: TGTGCCAGCAGTACGAGACAGGGATGGGAAACCGAGACCCAGTACTTC.